The 10 T cell receptor beta chains below come from one sample, sequenced in a study of T cell repertoires in cytomegalovirus infection. TCRdb analysed the reads with MiXCR anew, one entry per CDR3 protein. The sample records roughly 860,000 distinct CDR3 sequences, about 33% being singletons. No antigen is known for these receptors. The specimen comprised cultured CD8+ T cells from PBMCs, sampled from culture after CMV antigen stimulation. These receptors originate from a human donor in good health (CMV status not recorded). Some clones in this sample may be carry-over from other donors' samples.

The chain combines TRBV6-2 or TRBV6-3 with TRBJ2-7, with TRBD2 as a possible D gene (7 bases). Germline V CDR1 and CDR2: MNHEY, SVGEGT. V dropped 0 bases and J dropped 3 bases, with 18 bases sitting between them. This CDR3 has 17 amino acids. The CDR3 sequence is CASSYSIRRGPNYEQYV. CDR3 in DNA: TGTGCCAGCAGTTACTCGATCCGGCGGGGGCCGAACTACGAGCAGTACGTC.

The genes are TRBV27 and TRBJ1-4; no clear D. The CDR3 totals 16 residues. V was pared by 6 bases and J by 0 bases, with 14 bases between. Germline V gives CDR1 MNHEY, CDR2 SMNVEV (reference sequence). The CDR3 reads CASRRSSGSTNEKLFF. The DNA of the CDR3 is TGTGCCAGCAGACGATCCTCGGGGTCAACTAATGAAAAACTGTTTTTT.

There are a few counts of this clonotype. This chain links TRBV4-1 with TRBJ2-1; D is unresolved. Germline V CDR1 and CDR2: MGHRA, YSYEKL. The V end was cut by 1 base, the J end by 5 bases, with 6 bases between. The CDR3 has 13 residues. CDR3 nucleotides: TGCGCCAGCAGCCAAGCCAGGAACAATGAGCAGTTCTTC. As protein: CASSQARNNEQFF.

The chain joins TRBV13 to TRBJ2-5; 7 positions agree with TRBD1. Germline V gene lookup returns CDR1 PRHDT and CDR2 FYEKMQ (reference sequence). With V trimmed by 5 bases and J by 2 bases, 11 bases remained unmatched. The CDR3 has 16 amino acids. The chain's CDR3 is CASSPGQVYPQETQYF. DNA for the CDR3: TGTGCCAGCAGCCCAGGACAGGTATATCCACAAGAGACCCAGTACTTC. Full variable domain (rest looked up from reference TRBV13 and TRBJ2-5): AAGVIQSPRHLIKEKRETATLKCYPIPRHDTVYWYQQGPGQDPQFLISFYEKMQSDKGSIPDRFSAQQFSDYHSELNMSSLELGDSALYFCASSPGQVYPQETQYFGPGTRLLVL.

The sample holds many counts of this clonotype. The CDR3 spells CASSLVKIAGGTGDTQYF. The CDR3 nucleotides are TGTGCCAGCAGCTTAGTTAAAATAGCGGGGGGAACCGGAGATACGCAGTATTTT. The chain links TRBV7-2 to TRBJ2-3; TRBD2 matches at 10 bases. This CDR3 spans 18 amino acids. Germline loops: CDR1 SGHTA, CDR2 FQGNSA. V lost 1 base and J lost 5; bases outside the gene matches: 12.

There are a few counts of this clonotype. The rearrangement joins TRBV24-1 to TRBJ2-3; 15 nucleotides align to TRBD2. The CDR3 has 17 amino acids. V was pared by 3 bases and J by 5 bases, with 5 bases of the junction left unmatched. Germline values: CDR1 KGHDR, CDR2 SFDVKD. CDR3 sequence (DNA): TGTGCCACCAGTGATGGACTAGCGGGGGGGCAGAAAGATACGCAGTATTTT. Its translation: CATSDGLAGGQKDTQYF.

The chain couples TRBV10-3 to TRBJ2-3, with D perhaps TRBD2 (6 bases). The CDR3 covers 16 residues. The V gene's germline CDR1 is ENHRY and CDR2 SYGVKD. V lost 0 bases to trimming and J lost 0 bases, with 10 bases between them. Here the CDR3 reads CAISESRGASTDTQYF. The CDR3 nucleotides read TGTGCCATCAGTGAGTCACGCGGGGCTAGCACAGATACGCAGTATTTT.

This clonotype showed up just a few times. The chain uses TRBV19 and TRBJ2-4; tentatively, D is TRBD1 (6 bases). V dropped 5 bases and J dropped 2 bases, with 19 bases sitting between them. CDR3 length equals 17 residues. Germline CDR1 and CDR2: LNHDA and SQIVND (reference sequence). CDR3 protein: CASSLRQALGPKNIQYF. The CDR3, as DNA: TGTGCCAGTAGTCTTCGACAGGCCTTGGGACCCAAAAACATTCAGTACTTC.

In this sample, this clonotype turned up a few times. CDR3 DNA sequence: TGTGCCAGTAGTATTGGGGAGCCCACAGATACGCAGTATTTT. This codes for CASSIGEPTDTQYF. The chain uses TRBV19 and TRBJ2-3; TRBD2 might be the D (5 bases). Germline V gives CDR1 LNHDA, CDR2 SQIVND (reference sequence). V was pared by 3 bases and J by 2 bases, with 9 bases between. The CDR3 runs 14 residues.

The V gene is TRBV6-2 or TRBV6-3, the J gene TRBJ2-7; D could derive from TRBD1 or TRBD2 (6 bases each). CDR3 size: 15 residues. The germline V and J ends were trimmed by 4 bases and 2 bases, with 15 bases remaining between them. Germline CDR1 and CDR2: MNHEY and SVGEGT. The CDR3: CASSWGQAGAYEQYV. For the CDR3, the DNA is TGTGCCAGCAGTTGGGGACAAGCGGGTGCCTACGAGCAGTACGTC.